A selection of T cell receptor beta chains follows, all from one sample in a study of T cells after yellow fever vaccination. TCRdb used MiXCR to reprocess the 5' RACE reads, holding one entry per CDR3 protein. In the table there are tens of thousands of distinct CDR3 sequences, 5.9% of which are singletons. Source: CD4+ T cells sorted from PBMCs, taken roughly 15 days after the first yellow fever vaccination. These receptors all stem from a man aged 18 to 29 who received the YFV17D yellow fever vaccine. The CDR3 runs from the conserved cysteine through the conserved F or W. The D gene is left open where the match is weak. Where a row states a size, it is once, few, many or the class of an expanded clone; other rows omit it.

TRBJ2-5 - TRBV12-3/TRBV12-4 many CASTPGRGETQYF TGTGCCAGCACCCCCGGCCGGGGGGAGACCCAGTACTTC
TRBJ2-1 - TRBV29-1 many CSVVEIGSYNEQFF TGCAGCGTTGTCGAGATCGGCTCCTACAATGAGCAGTTCTTC
TRBJ1-2 - TRBV20-1 many CSARRGAIGYTF TGCAGTGCCCGTCGTGGGGCAATAGGCTACACCTTC
TRBJ2-7 - TRBV7-9 many CASSLGQTISYEQYF TGTGCCAGCAGCTTAGGACAGACGATCTCCTACGAGCAGTACTTC
TRBJ2-5 TRBD1 TRBV5-1 medium-sized CASSGTAQETQYF TGCGCCAGCAGCGGGACAGCGCAAGAGACCCAGTACTTC
TRBJ1-1 TRBD1 TRBV5-4 many CASRYTGDDTEAFF TGTGCCAGCAGGTACACAGGGGACGACACTGAAGCTTTCTTT
TRBJ2-2 - TRBV6-6 many CASSYAGSGELFF TGTGCCAGCAGTTACGCAGGGTCCGGGGAGCTGTTTTTT
TRBJ2-1 - TRBV5-6 many CASSFKPGTLMQFF TGTGCCAGCAGCTTTAAGCCCGGGACTTTGATGCAGTTCTTC
TRBJ2-3 TRBD1 TRBV5-5 - CASSLSGQGGTDTQYF TGTGCCAGCAGCTTGAGCGGACAGGGCGGCACAGATACGCAGTATTTT
TRBJ1-5 TRBD1 TRBV7-2 many CASSSGTGSGQPQHF TGTGCCAGCAGCTCCGGGACAGGGTCGGGTCAGCCCCAGCATTTT
TRBJ1-2 TRBD1 TRBV6-1 many CASSEDEQGRGYTF TGTGCCAGCAGTGAAGACGAACAGGGGAGAGGCTACACCTTC
TRBJ2-5 TRBD1 TRBV7-2 many CASSLGQRETQYF TGTGCCAGCAGCCTGGGACAGAGGGAGACCCAGTACTTC
TRBJ1-2 TRBD1 TRBV7-2 many CASSATGGTGYTF TGTGCCAGCAGCGCTACAGGGGGCACAGGCTACACCTTC
TRBJ2-6 TRBD2 TRBV4-2 many CASSQAHQGGASGANVLTF TGTGCCAGCAGCCAAGCACACCAGGGAGGGGCTTCTGGGGCCAACGTCCTGACTTTC
TRBJ2-1 - TRBV12-3/TRBV12-4 many CASNRMTGSYNEQFF TGTGCCAGCAATCGGATGACAGGTAGTTACAATGAGCAGTTCTTC
TRBJ1-1 - TRBV7-2 many CASSSHPGADTEAFF TGTGCCAGCAGCTCCCATCCGGGGGCGGACACTGAAGCTTTCTTT
TRBJ2-5 - TRBV7-6 many CASSLTVDGNQETQYF TGTGCCAGCAGCCTGACCGTGGACGGAAACCAAGAGACCCAGTACTTC
TRBJ1-1 TRBD1 TRBV11-2 many CASSSRTGLFSEAFF TGTGCCAGCAGCTCCAGGACAGGGTTGTTTTCTGAAGCTTTCTTT
TRBJ2-1 - TRBV29-1 many CSVDGPGTPAGEQFF TGCAGCGTTGATGGCCCCGGGACACCCGCGGGGGAGCAGTTCTTC
TRBJ2-1 TRBD1 TRBV5-1 many CASSKGTDEQFF TGCGCCAGCAGCAAAGGGACAGATGAGCAGTTCTTC
TRBJ2-2 TRBD2 TRBV12-3/TRBV12-4 many CASSLGLAAGELFF TGTGCCAGCAGTTTGGGACTAGCCGCCGGGGAGCTGTTTTTT
TRBJ1-2 - TRBV4-3 many CASSQDYGGGGYGYTF TGCGCCAGCAGCCAAGATTACGGGGGCGGAGGCTATGGCTACACCTTC
TRBJ2-3 - TRBV4-3 many CASSRTPGTMSTDTQYF TGCGCCAGCAGCCGAACCCCTGGGACCATGAGCACAGATACGCAGTATTTT
TRBJ2-1 - TRBV7-2 many CASSLAITSLQFF TGTGCCAGCAGCTTAGCGATCACTAGCTTGCAGTTCTTC
TRBJ2-3 - TRBV12-3/TRBV12-4 many CASSVSDSTDTQYF TGTGCCAGCAGTGTTTCCGACAGCACAGATACGCAGTATTTT
TRBJ1-1 - TRBV5-1 many CASSLQGIGDTEAFF TGCGCCAGCAGCTTACAGGGAATTGGTGACACTGAAGCTTTCTTT
TRBJ2-6 TRBD1 TRBV5-1 many CASRTGGSGANVLTF TGCGCCAGCAGGACAGGGGGCAGTGGGGCCAACGTCCTGACTTTC
TRBJ2-1 TRBD1 TRBV2 many CASSDTGQGFNEQFF TGTGCCAGCAGTGACACGGGACAGGGCTTCAATGAGCAGTTCTTC
TRBJ2-7 TRBD2 TRBV5-1 many CASSPGRRGEISYEQYF TGCGCCAGCAGCCCCGGGAGGCGTGGAGAGATCTCCTACGAGCAGTACTTC
TRBJ2-3 - TRBV11-2 - CASSLRSGRGYTDTQYF TGTGCCAGCAGCTTACGATCAGGACGGGGGTACACAGATACGCAGTATTTT
TRBJ2-3 TRBD2 TRBV5-1 many CASSSGTSRPYTDTQYF TGCGCCAGCAGCTCCGGGACTAGCCGTCCTTACACAGATACGCAGTATTTT
TRBJ2-1 - TRBV7-2 many CASSIRGEQFF TGTGCCAGCAGCATCAGAGGGGAGCAGTTCTTC
TRBJ2-5 - TRBV2 many CASGYLWETQYF TGTGCCAGCGGTTACCTTTGGGAGACCCAGTACTTC
TRBJ2-5 - TRBV12-3/TRBV12-4 many CASSPGAGETQYF TGTGCCAGCTCCCCAGGCGCGGGGGAGACCCAGTACTTC
TRBJ2-5 - TRBV18 many CASSPGLAETQYF TGTGCCAGCTCACCCGGACTGGCAGAGACCCAGTACTTC
TRBJ2-3 - TRBV7-2 many CASSFGTDTQYF TGTGCCAGCAGCTTTGGGACAGATACGCAGTATTTT
TRBJ2-2 - TRBV5-1 many CASRRMSGQNTGELFF TGCGCCAGCAGGAGGATGTCGGGACAAAACACCGGGGAGCTGTTTTTT
TRBJ1-1 - TRBV6-4 many CASSDPGNRVSLKGEAFF TGTGCCAGCAGTGACCCCGGGAACAGGGTTTCCCTCAAGGGAGAAGCTTTCTTT
TRBJ1-2 - TRBV20-1 many CSARDTGRTNYGYTF TGCAGTGCTAGAGATACGGGACGGACAAACTATGGCTACACCTTC
TRBJ2-1 TRBD1 TRBV6-5 many CASSYETGFYNEQFF TGTGCCAGCAGTTACGAGACAGGGTTCTACAATGAGCAGTTCTTC
TRBJ1-4 - TRBV7-2 many CASSLNRDEKLFF TGTGCCAGCAGCTTGAACAGGGACGAAAAACTGTTTTTT
TRBJ2-2 - TRBV5-6 many CASSLSGQPGELFF TGTGCCAGCAGCTTATCGGGCCAGCCCGGGGAGCTGTTTTTT
TRBJ2-1 TRBD2 TRBV4-3 many CASSQDPAGGRAYNEQFF TGCGCCAGCAGCCAAGACCCAGCGGGGGGGAGAGCCTACAATGAGCAGTTCTTC
TRBJ1-4 - TRBV11-2 many CASSLGQGNEKLFF TGTGCCAGCAGCTTAGGGCAGGGTAATGAAAAACTGTTTTTT
TRBJ2-1 TRBD2 TRBV7-3 many CASSLWASGGGSNEQFF TGTGCCAGCAGCTTGTGGGCTAGCGGGGGGGGTTCGAATGAGCAGTTCTTC
TRBJ1-1 - TRBV6-2/TRBV6-3 many CASSYFLTGRYVTEAFF TGTGCCAGCAGTTACTTCCTAACAGGTAGATACGTCACTGAAGCTTTCTTT
TRBJ2-3 TRBD1 TRBV12-3/TRBV12-4 many CASRSGQGTDTQYF TGTGCCAGCAGAAGCGGACAGGGCACAGATACGCAGTATTTT
TRBJ1-4 - TRBV28 many CASGQEKLFF TGTGCCTCTGGACAGGAAAAACTGTTTTTT
TRBJ1-2 - TRBV4-1 many CASSQVGNTYYGYTF TGCGCCAGCAGCCAAGTTGGGAACACCTACTATGGCTACACCTTC
TRBJ2-2 - TRBV7-3 few CASSSQLTKGTGELFF TGTGCCAGCAGCTCCCAACTGACTAAGGGCACCGGGGAGCTGTTTTTT
TRBJ2-1 TRBD2 TRBV24-1 many CATSDKAGGGIEQFF TGTGCCACCAGTGACAAAGCGGGGGGGGGGATTGAGCAGTTCTTC
TRBJ2-4 - TRBV5-1 many CASSLGLAKNIQYF TGCGCCAGCAGCTTGGGACTGGCCAAAAACATTCAGTACTTC
TRBJ2-3 - TRBV4-3 many CASSQRSTDTQYF TGCGCCAGCAGCCAACGGAGCACAGATACGCAGTATTTT
TRBJ2-4 TRBD2 TRBV6-5 - CASSYSSGGASQAKNIQYF TGTGCCAGCAGTTACTCGTCCGGGGGGGCCTCTCAGGCCAAAAACATTCAGTACTTC
TRBJ2-1 TRBD1 TRBV10-1 many CASSESWTGGADEQFF TGCGCCAGCAGTGAGTCGTGGACAGGGGGCGCGGATGAGCAGTTCTTC